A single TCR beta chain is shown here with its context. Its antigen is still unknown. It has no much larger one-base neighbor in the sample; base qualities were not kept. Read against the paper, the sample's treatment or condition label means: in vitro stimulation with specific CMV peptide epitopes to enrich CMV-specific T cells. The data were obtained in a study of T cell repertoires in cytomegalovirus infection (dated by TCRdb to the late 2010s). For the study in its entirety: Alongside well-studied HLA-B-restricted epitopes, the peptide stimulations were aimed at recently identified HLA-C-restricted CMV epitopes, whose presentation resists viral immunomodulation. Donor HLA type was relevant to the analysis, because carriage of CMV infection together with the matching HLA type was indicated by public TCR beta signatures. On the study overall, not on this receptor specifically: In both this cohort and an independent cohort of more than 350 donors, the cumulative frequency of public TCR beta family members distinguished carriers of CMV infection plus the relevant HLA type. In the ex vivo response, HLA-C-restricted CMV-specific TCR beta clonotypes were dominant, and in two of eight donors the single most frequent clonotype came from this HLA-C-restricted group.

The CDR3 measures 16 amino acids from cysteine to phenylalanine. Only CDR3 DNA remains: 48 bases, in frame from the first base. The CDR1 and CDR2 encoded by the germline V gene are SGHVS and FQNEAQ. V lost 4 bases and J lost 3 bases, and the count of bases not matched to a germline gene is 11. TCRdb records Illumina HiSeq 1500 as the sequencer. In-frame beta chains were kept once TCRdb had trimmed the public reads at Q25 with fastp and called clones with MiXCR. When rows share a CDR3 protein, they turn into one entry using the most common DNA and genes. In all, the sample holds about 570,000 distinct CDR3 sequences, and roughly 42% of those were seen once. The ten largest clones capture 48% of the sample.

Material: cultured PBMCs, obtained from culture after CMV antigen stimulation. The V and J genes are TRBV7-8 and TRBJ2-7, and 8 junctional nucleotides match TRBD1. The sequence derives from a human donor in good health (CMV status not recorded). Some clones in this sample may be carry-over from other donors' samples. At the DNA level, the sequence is TGTGCCAGCAGCTCCTACATACGGACAGGGTTCTACGAGCAGTACTTC. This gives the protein CASSSYIRTGFYEQYF.